This T cell receptor (beta chain) was recovered during a study of blood T cells in healthy people across ages. Study results and caveats: Roughly linear declines in TCR beta diversity per million T cells occurred with age. TCR beta diversity tracked closely with naive T cell percentage. Higher diversity, along with more naive CD4+ cells, distinguished long-lived donors from aged donors.

With respect to this clonotype: What it binds is unknown.

Combining a sample-barcoded 5' primer with a J-beta primer mix, a second PCR ran for roughly 6 to 12 cycles. TCRdb analysed the 5' RACE reads with MiXCR anew, one entry per CDR3 protein. The sample holds more than 1 million distinct CDR3 sequences; 45% are singletons and the top ten take approximately 17%. Caucasian individuals from Russia who were healthy and aged roughly 6 to 95 acted as donors. CDR1 is LGHDT and CDR2 is YNNKEL in the germline V gene (reference sequence). CDR3 length equals 13 residues. The germline V and J ends were trimmed by 4 bases and 3 bases, with 9 bases remaining between them.

The source is an older woman in good health. The V gene is TRBV3-1, the J gene TRBJ1-2; no clear D gene. Sequencing was carried out using blood. Here the CDR3 DNA reads TGTGCCAGCAGCCTTTCCGTTGACTATGGCTACACCTTC. As protein: CASSLSVDYGYTF. Using reference TRBV3-1 and TRBJ1-2 for the parts outside the CDR3, the full variable domain is DTAVSQTPKYLVTQMGNDKSIKCEQNLGHDTMYWYKQDSKKFLKIMFSYNNKELIINETVPNRFSPKSPDKAHLNLHINSLELGDSAVYFCASSLSVDYGYTFGSGTRLTVV.